This T cell receptor beta chain was found in a study of blood T cell repertoires in COVID-19. In the authors' methods: The assay estimated nucleated cells by amplifying reference gene primers. Clones were sequenced by immunoSEQ multiplex PCR, and TCRdb holds only the in-frame ones, with some missing. V and J calls and clone size are as listed in that table; D and trimming were resolved from the DNA. The table includes 110,000 to 150,000 clones, roughly 88% detected once. Across fewer than 25 US areas, participants ranged in age from about 18 to 90 years. The study assigned cohorts using participant-reported clinical history. The CDR3 consists of 16 residues. V was clipped by 5 bases and J by 2 bases; unmatched bases: 7. Germline assignment: CDR1 SGHNT and CDR2 YENEEA.

The chain links TRBV11-3 to TRBJ2-3, with 10 positions matching TRBD1. The sample taken for sequencing was PBMCs or T cells enriched from blood (not recorded which). The origin of this receptor is a man between 50 and 59 years old who had recovered from COVID-19. CDR3 nucleotide sequence: TGTGCCAGCAGCCCTCGGACAGGGGGTTTCACAGATACGCAGTATTTT. Translation: CASSPRTGGFTDTQYF. The full variable domain, with the rest looked up from reference TRBV11-3 and TRBJ2-3, is EAGVVQSPRYKIIEKKQPVAFWCNPISGHNTLYWYLQNLGQGPELLIRYENEEAVDDSQLPKDRFSAERLKGVDSTLKIQPAELGDSAVYLCASSPRTGGFTDTQYFGPGTRLTVL.